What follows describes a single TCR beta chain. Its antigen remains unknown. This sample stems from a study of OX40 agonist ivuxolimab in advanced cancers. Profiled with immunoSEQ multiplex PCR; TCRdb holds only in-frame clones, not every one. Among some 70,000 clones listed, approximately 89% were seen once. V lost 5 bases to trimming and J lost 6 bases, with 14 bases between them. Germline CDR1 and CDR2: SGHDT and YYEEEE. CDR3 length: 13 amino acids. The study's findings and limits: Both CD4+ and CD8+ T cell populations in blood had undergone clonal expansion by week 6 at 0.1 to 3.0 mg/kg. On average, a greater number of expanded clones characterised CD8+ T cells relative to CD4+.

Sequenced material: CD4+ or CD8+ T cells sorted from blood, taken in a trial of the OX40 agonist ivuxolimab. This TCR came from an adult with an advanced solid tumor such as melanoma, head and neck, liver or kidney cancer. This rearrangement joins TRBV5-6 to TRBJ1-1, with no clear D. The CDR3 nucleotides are TGTGCCAGCAGTCGGCCAAGCGGCGCTGAAGCTTTCTTT. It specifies CASSRPSGAEAFF.